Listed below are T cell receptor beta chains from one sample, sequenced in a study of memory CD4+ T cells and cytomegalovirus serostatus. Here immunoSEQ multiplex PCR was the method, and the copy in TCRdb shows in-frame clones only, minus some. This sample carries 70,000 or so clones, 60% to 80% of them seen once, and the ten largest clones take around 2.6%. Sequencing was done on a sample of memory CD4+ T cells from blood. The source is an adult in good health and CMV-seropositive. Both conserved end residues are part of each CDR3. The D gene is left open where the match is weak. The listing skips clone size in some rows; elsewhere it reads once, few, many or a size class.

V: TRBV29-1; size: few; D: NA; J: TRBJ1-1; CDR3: CSARGDTEAFF; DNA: TGCAGCGCCCGGGGGGACACTGAAGCTTTCTTT
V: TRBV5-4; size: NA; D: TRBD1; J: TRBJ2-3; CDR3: CASSTDRGGTQYF; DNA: TGTGCCAGCAGCACAGACAGGGGAGGTACGCAGTATTTT
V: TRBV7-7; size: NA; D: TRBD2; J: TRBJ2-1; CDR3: CASSSGGGNEQFF; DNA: TGTGCTAGCAGCTCGGGGGGAGGGAATGAGCAGTTCTTC
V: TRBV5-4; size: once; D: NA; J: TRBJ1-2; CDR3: CASSLEVYGYTF; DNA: TGTGCCAGCAGCTTGGAAGTCTATGGCTACACCTTC
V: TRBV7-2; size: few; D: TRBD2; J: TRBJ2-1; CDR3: CASSLEGLAGYEQFF; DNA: TGTGCCAGCAGCTTAGAGGGACTAGCGGGTTATGAGCAGTTCTTC
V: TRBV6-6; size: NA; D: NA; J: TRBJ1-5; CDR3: CASSSFGRGNQPQHF; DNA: TGTGCCAGCAGTTCTTTCGGACGAGGCAATCAGCCCCAGCATTTT
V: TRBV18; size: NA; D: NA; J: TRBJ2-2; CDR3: CASSPLWGRKDGELFF; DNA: TGTGCCAGCTCACCACTTTGGGGGCGGAAAGACGGGGAGCTGTTTTTT
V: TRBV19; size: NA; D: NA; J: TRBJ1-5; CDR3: CASSRDKNQPQHF; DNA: TGTGCCAGTAGTCGGGACAAGAATCAGCCCCAGCATTTT
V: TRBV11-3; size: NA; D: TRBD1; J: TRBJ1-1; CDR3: CASSPRTGTNTEAFF; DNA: TGTGCCAGCAGCCCCCGGACAGGAACGAACACTGAAGCTTTCTTT
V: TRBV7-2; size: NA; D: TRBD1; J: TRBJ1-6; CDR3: CASSFGPTGNGSPLHF; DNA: TGTGCCAGCAGCTTCGGGCCGACAGGGAACGGCTCACCCCTCCACTTT
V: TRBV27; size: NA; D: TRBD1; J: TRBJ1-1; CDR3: CASRRRGGAWNTEAFF; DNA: TGTGCCAGCAGAAGGAGAGGGGGCGCCTGGAACACTGAAGCTTTCTTT
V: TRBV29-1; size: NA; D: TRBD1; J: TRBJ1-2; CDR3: CSGGQGAGYGYTF; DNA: TGCAGCGGGGGACAGGGGGCTGGCTATGGCTACACCTTC
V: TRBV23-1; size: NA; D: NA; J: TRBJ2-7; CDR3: CASSLGSSYEQYF; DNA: TGCGCCAGCAGTCTTGGGAGCTCCTACGAGCAGTACTTC
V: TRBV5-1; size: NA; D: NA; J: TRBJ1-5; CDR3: CASSFGPSGEGEPQHF; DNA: TGCGCCAGCAGCTTCGGGCCCTCTGGGGAAGGGGAGCCCCAGCATTTT
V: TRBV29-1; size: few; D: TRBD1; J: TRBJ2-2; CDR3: CSVSKTGGAGGELFF; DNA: TGCAGCGTTTCGAAGACAGGGGGCGCGGGCGGGGAGCTGTTTTTT
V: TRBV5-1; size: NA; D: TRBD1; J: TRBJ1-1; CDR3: CASSLGAGTGGTEAFF; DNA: TGCGCCAGCAGCTTGGGCGCCGGGACAGGAGGCACTGAAGCTTTCTTT
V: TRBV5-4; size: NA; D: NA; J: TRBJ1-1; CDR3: CASSLDRNTEAFF; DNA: TGTGCCAGCAGCTTGGATAGAAACACTGAAGCTTTCTTT
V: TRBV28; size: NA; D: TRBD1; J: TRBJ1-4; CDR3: CAISLPGGEKLFF; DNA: TGTGCCATCTCACTTCCAGGGGGGGAAAAACTGTTTTTT
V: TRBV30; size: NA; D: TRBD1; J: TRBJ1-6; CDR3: CAWSEGAGSPLHF; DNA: TGTGCCTGGAGCGAGGGGGCAGGTTCACCCCTCCACTTT
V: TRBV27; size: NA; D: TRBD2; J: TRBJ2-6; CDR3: CASSASGGTPGANVLTF; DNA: TGTGCCAGCAGTGCTAGCGGGGGTACTCCTGGGGCCAACGTCCTGACTTTC
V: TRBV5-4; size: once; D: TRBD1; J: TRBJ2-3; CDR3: CASSWDRGRPYTQYF; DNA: TGTGCCAGCAGCTGGGACAGGGGCCGACCGTATACGCAGTATTTT
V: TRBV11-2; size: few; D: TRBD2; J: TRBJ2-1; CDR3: CASSFTGTSGIGGNEQFF; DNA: TGTGCCAGCAGCTTCACCGGGACTAGCGGGATCGGGGGAAATGAGCAGTTCTTC
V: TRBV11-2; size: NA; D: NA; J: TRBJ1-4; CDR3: CASSSMGQANEKLFF; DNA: TGTGCCAGCAGCTCTATGGGACAAGCAAATGAAAAACTGTTTTTT
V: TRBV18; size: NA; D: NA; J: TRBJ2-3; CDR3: CASSPRASTDTQYF; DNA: TGTGCCAGCTCACCCAGGGCGTCCACAGATACGCAGTATTTT
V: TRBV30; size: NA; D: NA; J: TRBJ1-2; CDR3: CAWSYGGNGGYTF; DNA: TGTGCCTGGAGTTATGGGGGGAATGGTGGCTACACCTTC
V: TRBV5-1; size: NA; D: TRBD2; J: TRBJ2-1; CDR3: CASSLGLGLAGESEQFF; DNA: TGCGCCAGCAGCCTAGGCCTAGGACTAGCGGGAGAATCTGAGCAGTTCTTC
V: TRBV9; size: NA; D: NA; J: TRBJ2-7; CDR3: CASSGGPGRSSYEQYF; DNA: TGTGCCAGCAGTGGAGGACCAGGTAGAAGTAGCTACGAGCAGTACTTC
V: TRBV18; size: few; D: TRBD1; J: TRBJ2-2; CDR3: CASSPRRGTGNTGELFF; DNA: TGTGCCAGCTCACCACGAAGGGGGACAGGGAACACCGGGGAGCTGTTTTTT
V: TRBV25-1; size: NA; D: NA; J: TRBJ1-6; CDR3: CASSESWNSPLHF; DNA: TGTGCCAGCAGTGAATCATGGAATTCACCCCTCCACTTT
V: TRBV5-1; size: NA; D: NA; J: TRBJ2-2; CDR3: CASSLVGPNTGELFF; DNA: TGCGCCAGCAGCTTGGTAGGACCGAACACCGGGGAGCTGTTTTTT
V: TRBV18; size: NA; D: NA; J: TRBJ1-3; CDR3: CASSPEEAASGNTIYF; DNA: TGTGCCAGCTCACCGGAAGAGGCGGCCTCTGGAAACACCATATATTTT
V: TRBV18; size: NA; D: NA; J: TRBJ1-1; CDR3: CASLDGASNTEAFF; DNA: TGTGCCAGCTTGGATGGGGCCTCAAACACTGAAGCTTTCTTT
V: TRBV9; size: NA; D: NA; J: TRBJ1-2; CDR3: CASSPGVGYGYTF; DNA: TGTGCCTCCTCCCCAGGGGTCGGCTATGGCTACACCTTC
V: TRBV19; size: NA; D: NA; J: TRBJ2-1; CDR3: CASSILGEIRGEQFF; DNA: TGTGCCAGTAGTATCCTAGGGGAAATTCGCGGTGAGCAGTTCTTC
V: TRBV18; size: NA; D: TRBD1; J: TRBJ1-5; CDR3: CASSPLGQGSQPQHF; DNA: TGTGCCAGCTCACCATTAGGACAGGGGAGTCAGCCCCAGCATTTT
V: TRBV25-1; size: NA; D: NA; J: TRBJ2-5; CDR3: CASSEAIAQETQYF; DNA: TGTGCCAGCAGTGAAGCGATAGCGCAAGAGACCCAGTACTTC
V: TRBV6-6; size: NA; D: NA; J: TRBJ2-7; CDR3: CASSYRTETYEQYF; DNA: TGTGCCAGCAGTTACAGGACAGAGACCTACGAGCAGTACTTC
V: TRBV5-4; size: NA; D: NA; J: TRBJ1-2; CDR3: CASSLAVSGGYTF; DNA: TGTGCCAGCAGCTTGGCCGTAAGCGGCGGCTACACCTTC
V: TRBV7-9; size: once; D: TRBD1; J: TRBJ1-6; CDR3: CASSTRTGNNSPLHF; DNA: TGTGCCAGCAGCACCCGGACAGGGAATAATTCACCCCTCCACTTT
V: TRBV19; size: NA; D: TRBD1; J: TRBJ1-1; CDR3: CASTNRGRETEAFF; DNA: TGTGCCAGTACCAACAGGGGGCGCGAGACTGAAGCTTTCTTT
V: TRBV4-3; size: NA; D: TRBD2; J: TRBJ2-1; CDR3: CASSQEVRLANNEQFF; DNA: TGCGCCAGCAGCCAAGAGGTTCGACTAGCGAACAATGAGCAGTTCTTC
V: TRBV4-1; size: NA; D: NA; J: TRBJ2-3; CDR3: CASSRGPSTDTQYF; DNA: TGCGCCAGCAGCCGAGGACCATCCACAGATACGCAGTATTTT
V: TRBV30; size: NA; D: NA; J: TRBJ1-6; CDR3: CALDTNNSPLHF; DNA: TGTGCCTTAGACACGAATAATTCACCCCTCCACTTT